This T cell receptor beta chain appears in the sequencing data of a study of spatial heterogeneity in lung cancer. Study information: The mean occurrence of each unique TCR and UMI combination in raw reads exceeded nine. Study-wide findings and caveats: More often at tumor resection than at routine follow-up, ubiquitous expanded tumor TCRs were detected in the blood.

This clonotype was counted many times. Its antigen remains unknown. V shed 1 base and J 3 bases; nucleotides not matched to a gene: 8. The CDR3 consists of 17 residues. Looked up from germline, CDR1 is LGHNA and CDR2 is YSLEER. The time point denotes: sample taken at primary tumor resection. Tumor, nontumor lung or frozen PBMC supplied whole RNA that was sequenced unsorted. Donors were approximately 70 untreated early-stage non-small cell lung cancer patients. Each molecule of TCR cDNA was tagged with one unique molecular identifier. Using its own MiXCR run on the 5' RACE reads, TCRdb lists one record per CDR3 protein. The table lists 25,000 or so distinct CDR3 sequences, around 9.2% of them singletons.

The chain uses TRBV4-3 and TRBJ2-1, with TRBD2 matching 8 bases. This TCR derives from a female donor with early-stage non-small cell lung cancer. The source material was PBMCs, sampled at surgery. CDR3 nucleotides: TGCGCCAGCAGCCAAGGTGTGAGCGGGAGCCGCTACAATGAGCAGTTCTTC. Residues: CASSQGVSGSRYNEQFF.